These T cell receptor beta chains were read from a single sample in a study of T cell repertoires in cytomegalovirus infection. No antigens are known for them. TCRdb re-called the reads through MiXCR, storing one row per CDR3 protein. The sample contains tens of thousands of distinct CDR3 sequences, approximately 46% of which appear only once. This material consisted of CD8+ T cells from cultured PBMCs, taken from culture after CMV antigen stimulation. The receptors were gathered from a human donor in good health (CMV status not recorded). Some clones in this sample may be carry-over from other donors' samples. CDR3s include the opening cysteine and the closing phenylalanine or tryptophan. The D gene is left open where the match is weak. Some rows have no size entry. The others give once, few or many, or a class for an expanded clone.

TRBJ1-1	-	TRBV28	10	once	CASLDTEAFF	TGTGCCAGCCTGGACACTGAAGCTTTCTTT
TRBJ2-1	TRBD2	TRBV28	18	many	CASSSLGREGRSYNEQFF	TGTGCCAGCAGCAGTTTAGGGCGGGAGGGCCGATCCTACAATGAGCAGTTCTTC
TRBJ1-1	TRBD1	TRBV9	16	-	CASSAGTGGKNTEAFF	TGTGCCAGCAGCGCTGGGACAGGGGGCAAGAACACTGAAGCTTTCTTT
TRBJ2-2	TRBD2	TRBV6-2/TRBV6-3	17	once	CASSRTSGRRETGELFF	TGTGCCAGCAGCAGGACTAGCGGGAGACGGGAGACCGGGGAGCTGTTTTTT
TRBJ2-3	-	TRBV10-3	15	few	CAISEGDRGTDTQYF	TGTGCCATCAGTGAGGGGGACCGAGGCACAGATACGCAGTATTTT
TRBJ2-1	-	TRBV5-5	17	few	CASESGSGTNHYNEQFF	TGTGCCAGCGAGTCAGGTTCGGGGACAAATCATTACAATGAGCAGTTCTTC
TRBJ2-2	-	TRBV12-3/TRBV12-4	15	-	CASSLGLLNTGELFF	TGTGCCAGCAGTTTAGGGCTCCTGAACACCGGGGAGCTGTTTTTT
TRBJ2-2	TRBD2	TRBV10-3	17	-	CAIRGTSGGINTGELFF	TGTGCCATCAGGGGGACTAGCGGGGGGATCAACACCGGGGAGCTGTTTTTT
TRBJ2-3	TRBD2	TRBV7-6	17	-	CASRWTSGSAPADTQYF	TGTGCCAGCAGATGGACTAGCGGGAGTGCTCCAGCAGATACGCAGTATTTT
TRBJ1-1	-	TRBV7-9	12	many	CASSTHRAEAFF	TGTGCCAGCAGCACCCACAGGGCTGAAGCTTTCTTT
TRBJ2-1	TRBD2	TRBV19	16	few	CASSPYGLAGANEQFF	TGTGCCAGTAGTCCCTACGGACTAGCGGGAGCTAATGAGCAGTTCTTC
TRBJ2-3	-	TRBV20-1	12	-	CSAGPGTDTQYF	TGCAGTGCCGGTCCGGGGACAGATACGCAGTATTTT
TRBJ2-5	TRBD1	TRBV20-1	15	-	CSALDRGGFGETQYF	TGCAGTGCATTAGACAGGGGAGGCTTTGGAGAGACCCAGTACTTC
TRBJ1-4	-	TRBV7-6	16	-	CASSPSGEGVNEKLFF	TGTGCCAGCAGCCCGAGCGGGGAGGGGGTTAATGAAAAACTGTTTTTT
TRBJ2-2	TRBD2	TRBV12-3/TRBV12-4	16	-	CASIGLAGGWTGELFF	TGTGCCAGCATTGGACTAGCGGGAGGTTGGACCGGGGAGCTGTTTTTT
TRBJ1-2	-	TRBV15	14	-	CATSASGELYGYTF	TGTGCCACCAGCGCGAGTGGGGAACTCTATGGCTACACCTTC
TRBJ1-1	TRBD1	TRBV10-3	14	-	CAITRDSMNTEAFF	TGTGCCATCACCCGGGACAGCATGAACACTGAAGCTTTCTTT
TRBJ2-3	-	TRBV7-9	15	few	CASSPRTRRGDTQYF	TGTGCCAGCAGCCCCCGGACCCGCAGGGGAGATACGCAGTATTTT
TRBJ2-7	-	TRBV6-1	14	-	CASSGPQVGYEQYF	TGTGCCAGCAGTGGGCCCCAGGTGGGCTACGAGCAGTACTTC
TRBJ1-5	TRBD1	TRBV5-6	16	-	CASSWTGGYLPQPQHF	TGTGCCAGCAGCTGGACAGGGGGCTACCTCCCCCAGCCCCAGCATTTT
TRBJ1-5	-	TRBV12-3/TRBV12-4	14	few	CASSSRVSYQPQHF	TGTGCCAGCAGTTCCAGGGTTTCTTACCAGCCCCAGCATTTT
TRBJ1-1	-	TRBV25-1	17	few	CASSEYRRGQGHTEAFF	TGTGCCAGCAGTGAATATCGTCGGGGCCAAGGGCACACTGAAGCTTTCTTT
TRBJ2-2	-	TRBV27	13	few	CASSYRGTGELFF	TGTGCCAGCAGCTATAGGGGGACCGGGGAGCTGTTTTTT
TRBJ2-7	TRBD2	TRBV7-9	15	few	CASSGGAGPSYEQYF	TGTGCCAGCAGCGGAGGAGCGGGGCCATCCTACGAGCAGTACTTC
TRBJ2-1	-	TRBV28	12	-	CASGVGANEQFF	TGTGCCAGCGGTGTGGGGGCGAATGAGCAGTTCTTC
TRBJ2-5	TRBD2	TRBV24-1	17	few	CATSDFTSGTSQETQYF	TGTGCCACCAGTGATTTCACTAGCGGCACGTCGCAAGAGACCCAGTACTTC
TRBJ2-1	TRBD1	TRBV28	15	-	CASSPSGTGYNEQFF	TGTGCCAGCAGTCCTTCCGGGACAGGGTACAATGAGCAGTTCTTC
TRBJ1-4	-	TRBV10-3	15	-	CAISEIRAGNEKLFF	TGTGCCATCAGTGAGATCAGGGCGGGGAATGAAAAACTGTTTTTT
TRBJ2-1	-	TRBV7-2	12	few	CASSLGGYEQFF	TGTGCCAGCAGCTTAGGGGGCTATGAGCAGTTCTTC
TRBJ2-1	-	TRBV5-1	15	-	CASSLVSGGYNEQFF	TGCGCCAGCAGCTTGGTTAGCGGCGGGTACAATGAGCAGTTCTTC
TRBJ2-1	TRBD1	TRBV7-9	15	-	CASSPGTGESKEQFF	TGTGCCAGCAGCCCCGGGACAGGGGAGTCAAAGGAGCAGTTCTTC
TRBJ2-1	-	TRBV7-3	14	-	CASSSGVGDNEQFF	TGTGCCAGCAGCTCGGGTGTCGGGGACAATGAGCAGTTCTTC
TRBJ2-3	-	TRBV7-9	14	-	CASSLERGTDTQYF	TGTGCCAGCAGCTTAGAACGGGGGACAGATACGCAGTATTTT
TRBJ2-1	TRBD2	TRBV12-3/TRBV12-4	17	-	CASSSAGGANTYNEQFF	TGTGCCAGCAGTTCAGCGGGGGGGGCCAACACCTACAATGAGCAGTTCTTC
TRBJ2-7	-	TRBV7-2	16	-	CASSLAGGSLSYEQYF	TGTGCCAGCAGCTTAGCTGGTGGTTCGCTCTCCTACGAGCAGTACTTC